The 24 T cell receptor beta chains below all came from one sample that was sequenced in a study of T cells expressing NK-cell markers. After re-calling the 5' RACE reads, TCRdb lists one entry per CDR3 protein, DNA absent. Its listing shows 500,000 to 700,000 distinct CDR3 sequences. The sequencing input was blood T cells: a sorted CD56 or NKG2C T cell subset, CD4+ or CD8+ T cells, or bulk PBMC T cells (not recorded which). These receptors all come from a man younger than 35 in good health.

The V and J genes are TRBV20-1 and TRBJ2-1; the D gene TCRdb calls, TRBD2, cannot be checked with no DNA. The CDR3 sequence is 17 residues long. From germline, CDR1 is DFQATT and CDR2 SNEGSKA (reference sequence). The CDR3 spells CSAPELLAEPSYNEQFF.

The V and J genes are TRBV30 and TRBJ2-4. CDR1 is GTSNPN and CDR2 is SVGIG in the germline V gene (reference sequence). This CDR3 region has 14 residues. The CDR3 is CAWSDLGGKNIQYF.

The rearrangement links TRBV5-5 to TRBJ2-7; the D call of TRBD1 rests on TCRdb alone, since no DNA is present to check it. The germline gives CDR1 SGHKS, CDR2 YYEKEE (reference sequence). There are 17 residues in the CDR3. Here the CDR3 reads CASSLLGVGQGDYEQYF.

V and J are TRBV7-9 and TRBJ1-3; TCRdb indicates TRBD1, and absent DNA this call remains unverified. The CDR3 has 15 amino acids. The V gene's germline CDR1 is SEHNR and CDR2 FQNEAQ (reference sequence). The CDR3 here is CASSSLTGAGNTIYF. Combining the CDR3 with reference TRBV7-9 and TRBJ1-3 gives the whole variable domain DTGVSQNPRHKITKRGQNVTFRCDPISEHNRLYWYRQTLGQGPEFLTYFQNEAQLEKSRLLSDRFSAERPKGSFSTLEIQRTEQGDSAMYLCASSSLTGAGNTIYFGEGSWLTVV.

CDR3 residues: CASTLRESLFDEQFF. The chain combines TRBV12-3 or TRBV12-4 with TRBJ2-1; the TRBD2 assignment by TCRdb is unverifiable without DNA. This CDR3 region has 15 residues.

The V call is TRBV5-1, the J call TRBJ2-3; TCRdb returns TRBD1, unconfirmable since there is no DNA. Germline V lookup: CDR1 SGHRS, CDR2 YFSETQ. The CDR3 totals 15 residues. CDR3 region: CASRLEGQTTDTQYF.

The CDR3 reads CASSPGDLRAKNIQYF. The chain combines TRBV12-3 or TRBV12-4 with TRBJ2-4; TCRdb's D call of TRBD2 is untestable without DNA. The CDR3 is 16 amino acids.

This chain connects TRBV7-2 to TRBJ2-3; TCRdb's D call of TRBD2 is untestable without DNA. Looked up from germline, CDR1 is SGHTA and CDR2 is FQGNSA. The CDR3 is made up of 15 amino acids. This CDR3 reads CASSLRGSGTDTQYF.

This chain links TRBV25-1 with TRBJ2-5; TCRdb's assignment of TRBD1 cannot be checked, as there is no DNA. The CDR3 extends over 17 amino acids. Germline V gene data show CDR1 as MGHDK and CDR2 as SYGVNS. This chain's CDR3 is CASSESSRNDRAETQYF.

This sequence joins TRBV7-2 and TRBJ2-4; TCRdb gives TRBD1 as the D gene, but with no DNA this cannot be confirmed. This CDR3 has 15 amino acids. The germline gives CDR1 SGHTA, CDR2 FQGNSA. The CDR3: CASRSPPGDLDIQYF.

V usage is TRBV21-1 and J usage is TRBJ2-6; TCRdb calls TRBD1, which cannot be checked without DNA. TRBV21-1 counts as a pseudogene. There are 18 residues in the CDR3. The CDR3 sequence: CASSKRDTHLSGANVLTF.

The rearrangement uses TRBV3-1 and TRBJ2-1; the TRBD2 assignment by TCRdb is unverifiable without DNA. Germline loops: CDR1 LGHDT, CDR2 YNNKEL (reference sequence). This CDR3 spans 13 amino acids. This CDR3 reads CASSQRLVGEQFF.

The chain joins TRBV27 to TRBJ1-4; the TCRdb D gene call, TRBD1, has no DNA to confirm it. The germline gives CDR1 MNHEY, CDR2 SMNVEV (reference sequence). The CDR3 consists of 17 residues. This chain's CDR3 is CASSFGTGAGYNEKLFF.

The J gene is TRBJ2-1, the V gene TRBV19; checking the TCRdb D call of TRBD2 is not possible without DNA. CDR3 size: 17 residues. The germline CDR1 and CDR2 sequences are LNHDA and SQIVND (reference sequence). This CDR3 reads CASSIGGGLAGFYEQFF.

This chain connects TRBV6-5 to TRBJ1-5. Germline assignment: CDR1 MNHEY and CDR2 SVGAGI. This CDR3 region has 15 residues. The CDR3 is CASAEQPSLNQPQHF.

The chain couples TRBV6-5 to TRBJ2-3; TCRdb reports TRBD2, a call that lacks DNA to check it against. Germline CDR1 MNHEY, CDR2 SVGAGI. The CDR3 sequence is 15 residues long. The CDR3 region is CASSYAAGRTDTQYF.

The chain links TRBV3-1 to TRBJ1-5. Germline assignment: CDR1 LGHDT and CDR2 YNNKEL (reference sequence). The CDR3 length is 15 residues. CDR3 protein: CASSPRSGYNQPQHF.

The CDR3 spells CASSFFLGQVNQETQYF. The rearrangement uses TRBV7-8 and TRBJ2-5; TCRdb's D gene call, TRBD2, goes unchecked for lack of DNA. The CDR3 extends over 17 amino acids. Germline CDR1 reads SGHVS; CDR2 reads FQNEAQ.

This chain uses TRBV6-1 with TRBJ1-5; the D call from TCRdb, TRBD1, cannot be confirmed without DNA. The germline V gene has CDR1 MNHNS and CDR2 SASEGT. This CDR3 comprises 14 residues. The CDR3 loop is CASSRDRPNQPQHF.

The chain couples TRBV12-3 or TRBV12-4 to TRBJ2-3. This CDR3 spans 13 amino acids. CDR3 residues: CASQVSSTDTQYF.

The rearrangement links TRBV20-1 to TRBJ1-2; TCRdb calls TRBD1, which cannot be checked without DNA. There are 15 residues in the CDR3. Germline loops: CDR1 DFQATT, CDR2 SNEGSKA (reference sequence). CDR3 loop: CSAAQQGARNYGYTF.

CDR3 loop: CASSLPLAGGRVEQFF. The chain uses TRBV7-9 and TRBJ2-1; TCRdb calls TRBD2, which cannot be checked without DNA. The CDR3 spans 16 residues. Germline lookup yields CDR1 SEHNR and CDR2 FQNEAQ (reference sequence).

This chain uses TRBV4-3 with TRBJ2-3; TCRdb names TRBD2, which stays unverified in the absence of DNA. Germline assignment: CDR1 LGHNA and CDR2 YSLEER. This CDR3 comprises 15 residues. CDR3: CASSHGAGGVDTQYF.

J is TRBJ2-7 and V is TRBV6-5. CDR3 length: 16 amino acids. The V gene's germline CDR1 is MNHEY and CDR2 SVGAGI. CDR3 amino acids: CASSYATAFSSYEQYF.